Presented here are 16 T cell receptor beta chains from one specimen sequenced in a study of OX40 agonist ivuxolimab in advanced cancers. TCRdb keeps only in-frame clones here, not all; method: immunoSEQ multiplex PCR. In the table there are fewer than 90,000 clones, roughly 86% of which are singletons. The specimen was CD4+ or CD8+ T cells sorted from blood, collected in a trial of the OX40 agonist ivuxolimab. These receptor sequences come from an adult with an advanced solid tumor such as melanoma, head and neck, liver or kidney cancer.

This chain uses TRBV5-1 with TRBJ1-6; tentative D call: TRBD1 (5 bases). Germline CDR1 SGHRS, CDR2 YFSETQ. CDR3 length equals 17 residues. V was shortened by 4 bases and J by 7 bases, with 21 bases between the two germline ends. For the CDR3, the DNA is TGCGCCAGCAGCATCTCAACCCCGGGACCGCCAAATTCACCCCTCCACTTT. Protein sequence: CASSISTPGPPNSPLHF.

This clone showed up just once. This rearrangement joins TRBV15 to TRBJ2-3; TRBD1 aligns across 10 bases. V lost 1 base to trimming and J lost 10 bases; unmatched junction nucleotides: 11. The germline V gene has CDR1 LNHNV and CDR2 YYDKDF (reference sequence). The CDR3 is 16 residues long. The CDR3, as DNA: TGTGCCACCAGCAGAGTGACAGGGGGCCCACCGGTAGCGCAGTATTTT. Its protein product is CATSRVTGGPPVAQYF.

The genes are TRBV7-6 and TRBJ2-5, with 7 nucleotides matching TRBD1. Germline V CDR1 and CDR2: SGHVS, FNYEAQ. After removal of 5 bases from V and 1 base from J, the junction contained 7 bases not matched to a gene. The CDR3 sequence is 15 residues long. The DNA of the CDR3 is TGTGCCAGCAGCGCTACGGGACAGCCCCAAGAGACCCAGTACTTC. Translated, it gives CASSATGQPQETQYF.

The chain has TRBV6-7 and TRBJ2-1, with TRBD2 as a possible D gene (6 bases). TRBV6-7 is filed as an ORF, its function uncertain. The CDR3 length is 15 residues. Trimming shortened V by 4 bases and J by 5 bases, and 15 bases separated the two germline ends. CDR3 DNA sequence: TGTGCCAGCAGTTCGAACCGGGACTCGAACAATGAGCAGTTCTTC. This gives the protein CASSSNRDSNNEQFF.

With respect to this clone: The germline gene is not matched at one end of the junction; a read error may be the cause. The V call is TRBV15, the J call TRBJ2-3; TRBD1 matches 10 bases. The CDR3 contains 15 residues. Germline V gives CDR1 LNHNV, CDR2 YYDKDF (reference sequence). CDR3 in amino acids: CATSSRQGATGTQYF. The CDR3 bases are TGTGCCACCAGCAGCCGACAGGGGGCGACAGGTACGCAGTATTTT.

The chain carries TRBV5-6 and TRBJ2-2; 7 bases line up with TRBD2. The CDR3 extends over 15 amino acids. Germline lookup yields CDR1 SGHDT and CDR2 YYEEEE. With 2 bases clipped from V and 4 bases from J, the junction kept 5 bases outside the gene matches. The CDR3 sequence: CASSFDLAATGELFF. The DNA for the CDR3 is TGTGCCAGCAGCTTTGACCTAGCGGCCACCGGGGAGCTGTTTTTT.

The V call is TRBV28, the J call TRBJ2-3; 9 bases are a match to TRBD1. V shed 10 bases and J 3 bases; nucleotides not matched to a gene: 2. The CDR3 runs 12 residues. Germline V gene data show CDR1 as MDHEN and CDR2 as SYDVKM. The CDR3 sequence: CATGTGTDTQYF. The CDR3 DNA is TGTGCCACCGGGACAGGGACAGATACGCAGTATTTT.

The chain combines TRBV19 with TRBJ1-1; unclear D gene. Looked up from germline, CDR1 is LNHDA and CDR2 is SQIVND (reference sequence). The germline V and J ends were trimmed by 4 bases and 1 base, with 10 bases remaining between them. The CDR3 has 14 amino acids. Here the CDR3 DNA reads TGTGCCAGTAGTAATTCCGGGCAGAACACTGAAGCTTTCTTT. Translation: CASSNSGQNTEAFF.

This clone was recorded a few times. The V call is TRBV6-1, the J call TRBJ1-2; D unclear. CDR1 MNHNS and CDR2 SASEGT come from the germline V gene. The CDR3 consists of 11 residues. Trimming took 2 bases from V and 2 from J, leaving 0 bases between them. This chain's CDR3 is CASSENYGYTF. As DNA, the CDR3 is TGTGCCAGCAGTGAAAACTATGGCTACACCTTC.

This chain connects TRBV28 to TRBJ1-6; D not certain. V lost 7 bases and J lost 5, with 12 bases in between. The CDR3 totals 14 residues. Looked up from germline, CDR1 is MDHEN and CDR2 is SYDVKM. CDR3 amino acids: CASTQMPNNSPLHF. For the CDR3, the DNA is TGTGCCAGCACCCAGATGCCCAATAATTCACCCCTCCACTTT.

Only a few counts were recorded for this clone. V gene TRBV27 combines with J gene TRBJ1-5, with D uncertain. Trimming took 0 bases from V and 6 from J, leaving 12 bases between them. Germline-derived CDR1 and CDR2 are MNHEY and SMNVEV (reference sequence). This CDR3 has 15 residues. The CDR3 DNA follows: TGTGCCAGCAGTTTATCGTCCAGGCGGGGTCAGCCCCAGCATTTT. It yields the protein CASSLSSRRGQPQHF.

The CDR3 loop is CASMEVWTEAFF. CDR3 DNA: TGTGCCAGCATGGAGGTTTGGACTGAAGCTTTCTTT. The chain joins TRBV6-1 to TRBJ1-1; D is unclear. The V gene's germline CDR1 is MNHNS and CDR2 SASEGT. This CDR3 comprises 12 residues. V was clipped by 7 bases and J by 5 bases, with 11 bases between them.

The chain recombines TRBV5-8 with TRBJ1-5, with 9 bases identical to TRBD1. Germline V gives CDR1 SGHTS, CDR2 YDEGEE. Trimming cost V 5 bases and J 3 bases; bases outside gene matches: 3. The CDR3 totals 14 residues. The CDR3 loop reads CASSRDRANQPQHF. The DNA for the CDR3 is TGTGCCAGCAGTCGGGACAGGGCCAATCAGCCCCAGCATTTT.

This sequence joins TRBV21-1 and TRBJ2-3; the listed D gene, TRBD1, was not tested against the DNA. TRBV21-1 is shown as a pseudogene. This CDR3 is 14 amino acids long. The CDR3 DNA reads TGTGCCAGCAGGGCTACAGTCATGCAAGATACGCAGTATTTT. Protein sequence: CASRATVMQDTQYF.

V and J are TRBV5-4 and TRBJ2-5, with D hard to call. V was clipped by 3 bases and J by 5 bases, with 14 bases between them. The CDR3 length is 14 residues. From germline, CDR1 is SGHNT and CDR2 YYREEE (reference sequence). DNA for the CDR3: TGTGCCAGCAGCTCCAGCACCCGAATGGAGACCCAGTACTTC. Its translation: CASSSSTRMETQYF. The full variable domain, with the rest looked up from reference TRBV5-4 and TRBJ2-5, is ETGVTQSPTHLIKTRGQQVTLRCSSQSGHNTVSWYQQALGQGPQFIFQYYREEENGRGNFPPRFSGLQFPNYSSELNVNALELDDSALYLCASSSSTRMETQYFGPGTRLLVL.

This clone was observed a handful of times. The CDR3 is CASSQSGRGSQFF. CDR3 coding DNA: TGCGCCAGCAGCCAAAGTGGCAGGGGGTCCCAGTTCTTC. The rearrangement links TRBV4-1 to TRBJ2-1, with 7 bases fitting TRBD1. The CDR3 loop spans 13 amino acids. Germline trimming cut 2 bases from V and 13 bases from J; bases unmatched to any gene: 8. CDR1 and CDR2 from the germline V gene are MGHRA and YSYEKL.